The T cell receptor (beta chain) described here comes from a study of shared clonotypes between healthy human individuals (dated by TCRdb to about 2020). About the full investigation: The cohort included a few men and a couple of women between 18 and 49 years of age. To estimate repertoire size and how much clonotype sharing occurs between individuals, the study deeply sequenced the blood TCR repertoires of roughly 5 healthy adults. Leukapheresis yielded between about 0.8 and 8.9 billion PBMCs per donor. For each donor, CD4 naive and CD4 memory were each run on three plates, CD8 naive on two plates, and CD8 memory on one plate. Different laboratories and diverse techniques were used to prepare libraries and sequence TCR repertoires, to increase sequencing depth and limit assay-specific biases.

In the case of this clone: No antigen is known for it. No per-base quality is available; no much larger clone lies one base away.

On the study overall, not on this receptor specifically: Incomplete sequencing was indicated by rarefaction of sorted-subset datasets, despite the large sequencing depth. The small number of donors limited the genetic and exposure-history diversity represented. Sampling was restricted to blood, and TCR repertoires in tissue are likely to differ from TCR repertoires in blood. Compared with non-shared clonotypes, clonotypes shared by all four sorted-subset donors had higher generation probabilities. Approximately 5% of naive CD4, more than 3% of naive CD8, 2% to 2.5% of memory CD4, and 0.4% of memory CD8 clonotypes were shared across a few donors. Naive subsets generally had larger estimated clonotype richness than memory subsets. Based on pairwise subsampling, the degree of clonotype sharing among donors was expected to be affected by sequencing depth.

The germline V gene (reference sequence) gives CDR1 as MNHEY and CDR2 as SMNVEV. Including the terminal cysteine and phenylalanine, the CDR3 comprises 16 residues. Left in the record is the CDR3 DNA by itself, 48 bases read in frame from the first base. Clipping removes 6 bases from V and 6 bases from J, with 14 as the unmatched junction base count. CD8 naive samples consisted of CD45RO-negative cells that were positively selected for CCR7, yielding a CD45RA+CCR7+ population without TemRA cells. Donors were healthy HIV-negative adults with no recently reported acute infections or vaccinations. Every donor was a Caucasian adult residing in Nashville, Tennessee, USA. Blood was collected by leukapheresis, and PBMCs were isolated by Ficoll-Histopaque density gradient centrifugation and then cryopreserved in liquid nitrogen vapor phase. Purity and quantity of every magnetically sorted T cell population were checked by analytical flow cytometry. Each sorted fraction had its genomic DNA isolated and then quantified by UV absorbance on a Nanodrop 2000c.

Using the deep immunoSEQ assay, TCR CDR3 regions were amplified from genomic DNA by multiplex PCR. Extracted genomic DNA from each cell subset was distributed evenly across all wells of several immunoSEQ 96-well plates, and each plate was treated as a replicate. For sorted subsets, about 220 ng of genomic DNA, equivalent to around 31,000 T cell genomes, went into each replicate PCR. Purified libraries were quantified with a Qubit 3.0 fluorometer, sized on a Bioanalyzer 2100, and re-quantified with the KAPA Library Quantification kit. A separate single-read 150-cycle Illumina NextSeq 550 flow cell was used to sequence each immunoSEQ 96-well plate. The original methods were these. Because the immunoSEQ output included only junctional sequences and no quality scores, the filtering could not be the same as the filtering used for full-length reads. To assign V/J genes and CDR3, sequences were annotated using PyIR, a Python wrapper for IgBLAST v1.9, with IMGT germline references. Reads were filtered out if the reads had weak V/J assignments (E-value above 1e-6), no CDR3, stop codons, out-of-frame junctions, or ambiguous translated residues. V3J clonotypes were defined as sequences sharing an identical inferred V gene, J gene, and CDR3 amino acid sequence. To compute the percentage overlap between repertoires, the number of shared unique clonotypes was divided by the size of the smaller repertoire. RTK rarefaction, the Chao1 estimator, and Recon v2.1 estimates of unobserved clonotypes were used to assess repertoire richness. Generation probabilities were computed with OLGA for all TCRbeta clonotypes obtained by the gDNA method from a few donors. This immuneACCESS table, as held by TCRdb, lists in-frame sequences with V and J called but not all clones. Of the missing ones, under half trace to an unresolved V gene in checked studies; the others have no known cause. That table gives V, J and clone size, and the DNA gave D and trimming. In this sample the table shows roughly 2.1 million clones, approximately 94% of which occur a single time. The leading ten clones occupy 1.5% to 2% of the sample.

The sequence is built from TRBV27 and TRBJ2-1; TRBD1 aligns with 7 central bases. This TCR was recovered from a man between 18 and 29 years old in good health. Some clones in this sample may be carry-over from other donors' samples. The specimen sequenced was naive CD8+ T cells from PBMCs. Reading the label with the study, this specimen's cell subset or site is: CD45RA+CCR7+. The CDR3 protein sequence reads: CASRGRGGGSPNEQFF. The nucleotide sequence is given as TGTGCCAGCAGAGGGAGAGGGGGCGGCAGTCCCAATGAGCAGTTCTTC.